One and the same sample provided the 10 T cell receptor beta chains below, sequenced in a study of shared clonotypes between healthy human individuals. Data came from immunoSEQ multiplex PCR; TCRdb stores just in-frame clones and leaves some out. Of about 1 million clones in the sample, about 80% were seen once. The source material was memory CD4+ T cells sorted from blood. The subset was: CD45RA-negative fraction. These receptors came from a man between 18 and 35 years old in good health.

The V gene is TRBV14, the J gene TRBJ2-1; D unresolved. Germline V gives CDR1 SGHDN, CDR2 FVKESK. The V and J ends lost 2 bases and 8 bases respectively, with 7 bases between them. The CDR3 length is 12 residues. CDR3 nucleotide sequence: TGTGCCAGCAGCCAAACTTACGATGAGCAGTTCTTC. Its translation is CASSQTYDEQFF.

The chain employs TRBV9 and TRBJ2-5; the D is unclear. The CDR3 runs to 14 residues. V was clipped by 0 bases and J by 5 bases, with 11 bases between them. Germline-derived CDR1 and CDR2 are SGDLS and YYNGEE. CDR3 sequence (DNA): TGTGCCAGCAGCGTAGGACCCGAGAGGGAGACCCAGTACTTC. This translates into CASSVGPERETQYF.

The V and J genes are TRBV7-2 and TRBJ2-2, with D tentatively TRBD2 (5 bases). Trimming shortened V by 3 bases and J by 2 bases, and 10 bases separated the two germline ends. The germline CDR1 and CDR2 sequences are SGHTA and FQGNSA. This CDR3 is built from 15 residues. This CDR3 is CASSFTSLNTGELFF. CDR3 coding DNA: TGTGCCAGCAGCTTCACTAGTTTAAACACCGGGGAGCTGTTTTTT. The full variable domain, completed using reference TRBV7-2 and TRBJ2-2, is GAGVSQSPSNKVTEKGKDVELRCDPISGHTALYWYRQSLGQGLEFLIYFQGNSAPDKSGLPSDRFSAERTGGSVSTLTIQRTQQEDSAVYLCASSFTSLNTGELFFGEGSRLTVL.

Only one count was recorded for this clone. The DNA for the CDR3 is TGTGCCAGCACCCTCATCGGGGAGCTGTTTTTT. This translates into CASTLIGELFF. The chain has TRBV2 and TRBJ2-2; no clear D gene. CDR3 size: 11 residues. Germline-derived CDR1 and CDR2 are SNHLY and FYNNEI. V was trimmed by 7 bases and J by 7 bases, leaving 7 bases between them.

This rearrangement joins TRBV30 to TRBJ2-5; 9 positions match TRBD1. Germline CDR1 is GTSNPN and CDR2 is SVGIG (reference sequence). The CDR3 is made up of 14 amino acids. Losses at the gene ends were 2 bases for V and 4 bases for J; bases not matched to a gene: 5. DNA for the CDR3: TGTGCCTGGAGTCTGGGACAGGGTGCAGAGACCCAGTACTTC. Amino acids: CAWSLGQGAETQYF.

This chain uses TRBV9 with TRBJ1-6; the D is unclear. There are 15 residues in the CDR3. Trimming left V 0 bases short and J 5 bases short, with 9 bases between. CDR1 SGDLS and CDR2 YYNGEE come from the germline V gene. The CDR3 nucleotides are TGTGCCAGCAGCGTAGGAAGCAGAAATAATTCACCCCTCCACTTT. Protein product: CASSVGSRNNSPLHF. Drawing the rest from reference TRBV9 and TRBJ1-6, the complete variable domain is DSGVTQTPKHLITATGQRVTLRCSPRSGDLSVYWYQQSLDQGLQFLIQYYNGEERAKGNILERFSAQQFPDLHSELNLSSLELGDSALYFCASSVGSRNNSPLHFGNGTRLTVT.

The chain has TRBV11-1 and TRBJ2-2; D assignment may be TRBD1 or TRBD2 (5 bases each). Between the trimmed V and J ends, which lost 5 bases and 3 bases, there was a span of 19 bases. Germline V lookup: CDR1 SGHAT, CDR2 FQDESV (reference sequence). This CDR3 contains 17 residues. For the CDR3, the DNA is TGTGCCAGCAGCCCCCTACCGAGTCAGGGAGACACCGGGGAGCTGTTTTTT. Protein sequence: CASSPLPSQGDTGELFF.

This rearrangement joins TRBV30 to TRBJ1-1, with a tentative D call TRBD1 (6 bases). This CDR3 has 11 residues. Germline CDR1 reads GTSNPN; CDR2 reads SVGIG (reference sequence). V was trimmed by 2 bases and J by 9 bases, leaving 10 bases between them. CDR3 in DNA: TGTGCCTGGAGTATTGGGGGGCAAGCTTTCTTT. Encoded protein: CAWSIGGQAFF.

The chain couples TRBV6-5 to TRBJ2-4, with 8 bases matching TRBD1. The germline V gene encodes CDR1 MNHEY and CDR2 SVGAGI. V shed 2 bases, J shed 9 bases, and the junction held 3 bases outside the gene matches. The length of the CDR3 is 13 residues. CDR3 sequence: CASSYQGASIQYF. CDR3 bases: TGTGCCAGCAGTTACCAGGGGGCGAGCATTCAGTACTTC.

This sequence joins TRBV5-8 and TRBJ1-6, with D maybe TRBD1 (6 bases). This CDR3 comprises 14 residues. Trimming cost V 0 bases and J 10 bases, with 11 bases left between them. CDR1 is SGHTS, CDR2 YDEGEE, per germline. The CDR3 coding sequence is TGTGCCAGCAGCTTGGGACAGGACCGATCACCCCTCCACTTT. This sequence encodes CASSLGQDRSPLHF.